The present entry profiles one T cell receptor beta chain with its context. One junction end does not reproduce the germline sequence, and a read error may be involved. This CDR3 contains 13 residues. Germline CDR1 is MDHEN and CDR2 is SYDVKM. This entry is derived from a study of blood T cell repertoires in COVID-19. At the level of the study: Nucleic acid was either cDNA or gDNA, and it came from T cells, B-cell-depleted T cells, or PBMCs.

TCRdb keeps only in-frame clones here, not all; method: immunoSEQ multiplex PCR. The sample shows fewer than 120,000 clones, 70% to 90% of them seen only once. The clonotype was recovered from a human donor in a cohort sampled during active COVID-19. The V and J genes are TRBV28 and TRBJ2-7; 11 nucleotides agree with TRBD2. Sequencing input: peripheral blood. CDR3: CASSSGLAGRKNF. CDR3 nucleotides: TGTGCCAGCAGTTCTGGACTAGCGGGTCGGAAGAACTTC.